The T cell receptor beta chain under discussion was sequenced for a study of CD8 T cells in Susac syndrome. Reverse transcription of roughly 0.5 to 1 ug RNA was performed with random hexamers. TCRdb processed the immunoSEQ multiplex PCR reads anew with MiXCR; each CDR3 protein has one entry. This table holds fewer than 250,000 distinct CDR3 sequences, approximately 90% found once. The CDR3 has 12 amino acids. In germline, CDR1 is DFQATT, CDR2 SNEGSKA (reference sequence). This receptor was taken from a human donor with multiple sclerosis. Sequencing used CD8+ T cells from PBMCs. This chain connects TRBV20-1 to TRBJ1-2; D is uncertain. The CDR3 region is CSSSPVLYGYTF. DNA of the CDR3: TGCAGCTCTTCCCCGGTTCTCTATGGCTACACCTTC.